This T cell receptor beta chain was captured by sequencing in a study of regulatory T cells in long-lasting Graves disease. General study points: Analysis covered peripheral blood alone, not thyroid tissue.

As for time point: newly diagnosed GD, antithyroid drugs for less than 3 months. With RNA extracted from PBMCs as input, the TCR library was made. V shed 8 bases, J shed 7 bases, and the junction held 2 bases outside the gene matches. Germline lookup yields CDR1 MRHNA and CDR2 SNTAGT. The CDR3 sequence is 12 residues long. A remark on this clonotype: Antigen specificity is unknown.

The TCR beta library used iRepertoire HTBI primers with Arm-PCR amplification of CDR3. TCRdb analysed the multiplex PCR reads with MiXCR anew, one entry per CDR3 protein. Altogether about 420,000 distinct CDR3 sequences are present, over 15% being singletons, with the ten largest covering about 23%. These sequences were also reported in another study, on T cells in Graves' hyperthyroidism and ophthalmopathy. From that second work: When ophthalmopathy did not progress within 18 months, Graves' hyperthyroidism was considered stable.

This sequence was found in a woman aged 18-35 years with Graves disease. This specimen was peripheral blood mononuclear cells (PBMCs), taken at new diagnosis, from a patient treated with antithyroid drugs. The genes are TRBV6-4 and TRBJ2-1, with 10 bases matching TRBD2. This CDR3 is CASSSGSNEQFF. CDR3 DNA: TGTGCCAGCTCTAGCGGGAGTAATGAGCAGTTCTTC.